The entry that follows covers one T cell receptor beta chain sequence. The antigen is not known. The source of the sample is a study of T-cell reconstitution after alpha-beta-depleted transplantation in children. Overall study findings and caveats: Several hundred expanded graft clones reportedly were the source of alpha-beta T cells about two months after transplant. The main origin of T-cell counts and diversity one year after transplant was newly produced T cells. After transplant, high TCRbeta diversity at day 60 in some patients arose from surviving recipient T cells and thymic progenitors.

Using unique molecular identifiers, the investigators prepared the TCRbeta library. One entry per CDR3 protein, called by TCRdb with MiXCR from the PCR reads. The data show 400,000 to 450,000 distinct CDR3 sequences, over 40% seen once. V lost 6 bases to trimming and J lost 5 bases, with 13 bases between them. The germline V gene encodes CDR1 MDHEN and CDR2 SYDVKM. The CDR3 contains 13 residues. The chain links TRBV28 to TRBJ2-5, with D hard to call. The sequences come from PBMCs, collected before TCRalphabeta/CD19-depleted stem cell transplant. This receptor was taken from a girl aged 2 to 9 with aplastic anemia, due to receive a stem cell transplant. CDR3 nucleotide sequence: TGTGCCAGCAGGTCGGTCGATATGGAGACCCAGTACTTC. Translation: CASRSVDMETQYF.